This T cell receptor (beta chain) derives from a study of CD8 T cells in Susac syndrome. Findings of the study overall: CD4+ repertoires of Susac syndrome patients lacked detectable clonal expansion.

As regards this clonotype: Antigen: not known.

The diagnostic criteria were recently defined, and patients with Susac syndrome met them for definite or probable disease. Roughly 0.45 to 1 ug RNA was reverse transcribed with random hexamers. TCRdb fed the immunoSEQ multiplex PCR reads into MiXCR, producing one record per CDR3 protein. The sample records some 150,000 distinct CDR3 sequences, around 95% being singletons. This TCR derives from a human donor with Susac syndrome. Sample: CD4+ T cells from PBMCs.

CDR3 loop: CASRLGQFGEQYF. For the CDR3, the DNA is TGTGCCAGCCGCCTGGGACAATTTGGCGAGCAGTACTTC. This chain joins TRBV28 and TRBJ2-7; the D gene is possibly TRBD1 (6 bases). V was clipped by 8 bases and J by 6 bases, with 17 bases between them. In germline, CDR1 is MDHEN, CDR2 SYDVKM. This CDR3 is 13 amino acids long.